This T cell receptor beta chain was observed in a study of metastatic and nonmetastatic thyroid tumors. Study at large: The authors compared repertoires across blood and tumor or nodule tissue from malignant and benign thyroid patients.

Thyroid surgery took place with no prior treatment in any patient. Study processing details: Researchers built a distant-metastasis classifier for papillary thyroid cancer that drew on CDR3 differences across clinicopathological groups. TCRdb used MiXCR to call clones anew from the PCR reads. V and J calls and clone size were set by TCRdb, not the authors. The repertoire holds about 39,000 clones, approximately 19% seen once, with roughly an eighth in the top ten. This clone was observed many times. The sample holds other DNA sequences that translate to the same CDR3. CDR1 and CDR2 from the germline V gene are SGHVS and FNYEAQ. The CDR3 covers 14 residues. Between the trimmed V and J ends, which lost 2 bases and 5 bases, there was a span of 12 bases.

V is TRBV7-6 and J is TRBJ2-5; possible D gene TRBD1, 5 bases. The TCR comes from a female donor with papillary thyroid cancer or a benign thyroid nodule (not recorded which). Some clones in this sample may be carry-over from other donors' samples. The sequenced sample consisted of tumor tissue. The CDR3 region has the DNA TGTGCCAGCAGCTTACGAAGGGGTGGGGAGACCCAGTACTTC. Residues: CASSLRRGGETQYF.